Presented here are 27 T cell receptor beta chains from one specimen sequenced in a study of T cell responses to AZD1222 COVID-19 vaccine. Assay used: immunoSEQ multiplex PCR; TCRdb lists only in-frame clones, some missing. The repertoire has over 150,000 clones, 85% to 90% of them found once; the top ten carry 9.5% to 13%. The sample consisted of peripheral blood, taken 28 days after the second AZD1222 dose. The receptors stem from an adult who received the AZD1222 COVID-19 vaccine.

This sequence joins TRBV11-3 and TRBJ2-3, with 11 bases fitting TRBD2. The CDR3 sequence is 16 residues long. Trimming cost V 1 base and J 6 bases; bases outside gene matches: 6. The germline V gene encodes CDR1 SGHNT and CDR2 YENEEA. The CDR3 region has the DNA TGTGCCAGCAGCTTAGCGTTAGCGGGGGGGCCGGATACGCAGTATTTT. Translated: CASSLALAGGPDTQYF. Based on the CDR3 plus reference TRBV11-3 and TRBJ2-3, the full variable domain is EAGVVQSPRYKIIEKKQPVAFWCNPISGHNTLYWYLQNLGQGPELLIRYENEEAVDDSQLPKDRFSAERLKGVDSTLKIQPAELGDSAVYLCASSLALAGGPDTQYFGPGTRLTVL.

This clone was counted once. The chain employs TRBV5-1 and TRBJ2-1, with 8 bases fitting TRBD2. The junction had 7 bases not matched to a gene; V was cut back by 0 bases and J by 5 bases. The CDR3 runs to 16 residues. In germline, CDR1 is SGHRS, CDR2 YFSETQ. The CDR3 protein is CASSLAGGASDNEQFF. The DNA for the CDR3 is TGCGCCAGCAGCTTGGCCGGGGGGGCATCGGACAATGAGCAGTTCTTC.

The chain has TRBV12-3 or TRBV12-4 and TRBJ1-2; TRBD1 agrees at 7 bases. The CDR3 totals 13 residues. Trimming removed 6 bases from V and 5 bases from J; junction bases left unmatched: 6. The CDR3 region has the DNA TGTGCCAGCAGGCCTTTACAGGGGTATGGCTACACCTTC. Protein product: CASRPLQGYGYTF.

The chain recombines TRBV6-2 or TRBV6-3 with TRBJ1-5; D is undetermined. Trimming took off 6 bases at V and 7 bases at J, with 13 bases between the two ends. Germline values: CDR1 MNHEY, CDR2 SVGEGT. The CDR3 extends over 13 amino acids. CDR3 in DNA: TGTGCCAGCAGCCCCAGCCCGGGGCAGCCCCAGCATTTT. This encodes CASSPSPGQPQHF.

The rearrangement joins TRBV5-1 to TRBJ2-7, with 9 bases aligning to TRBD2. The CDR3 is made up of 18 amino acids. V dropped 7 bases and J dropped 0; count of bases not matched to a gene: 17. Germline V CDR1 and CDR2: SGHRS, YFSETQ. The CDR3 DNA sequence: TGCGCCAGCCAAAAGGAACTAGCGGGCGCCACCCCCTCCTACGAGCAGTACTTC. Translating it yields CASQKELAGATPSYEQYF. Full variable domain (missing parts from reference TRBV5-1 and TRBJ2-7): KAGVTQTPRYLIKTRGQQVTLSCSPISGHRSVSWYQQTPGQGLQFLFEYFSETQRNKGNFPGRFSGRQFSNSRSEMNVSTLELGDSALYLCASQKELAGATPSYEQYFGPGTRLTVT.

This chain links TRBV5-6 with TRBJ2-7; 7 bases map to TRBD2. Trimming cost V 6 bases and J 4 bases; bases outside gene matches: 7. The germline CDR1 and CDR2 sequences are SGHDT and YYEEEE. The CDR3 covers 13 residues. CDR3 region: CASNPGGRYEQYF. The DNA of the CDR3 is TGTGCCAGCAACCCCGGGGGGAGGTACGAGCAGTACTTC.

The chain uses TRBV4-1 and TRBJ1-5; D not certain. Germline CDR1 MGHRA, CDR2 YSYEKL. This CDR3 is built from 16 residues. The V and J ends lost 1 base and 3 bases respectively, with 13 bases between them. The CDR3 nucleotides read TGCGCCAGCAGCCAAGTCTTGGGAAAACACAATCAGCCCCAGCATTTT. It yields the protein CASSQVLGKHNQPQHF.

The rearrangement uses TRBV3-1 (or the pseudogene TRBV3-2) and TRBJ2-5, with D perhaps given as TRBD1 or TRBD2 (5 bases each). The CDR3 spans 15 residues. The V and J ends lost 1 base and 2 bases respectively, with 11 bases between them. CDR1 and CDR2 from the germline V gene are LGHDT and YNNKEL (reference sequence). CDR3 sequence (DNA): TGTGCCAGCAGCCAAGGAGGGGCTAGACAAGAGACCCAGTACTTC. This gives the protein CASSQGGARQETQYF.

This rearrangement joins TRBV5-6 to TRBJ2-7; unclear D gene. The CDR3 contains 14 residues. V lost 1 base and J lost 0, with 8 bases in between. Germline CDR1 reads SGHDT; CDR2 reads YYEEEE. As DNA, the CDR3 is TGTGCCAGCAGCTTGAGACCGTACTCCTACGAGCAGTACTTC. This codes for CASSLRPYSYEQYF. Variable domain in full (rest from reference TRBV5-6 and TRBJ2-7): DAGVTQSPTHLIKTRGQQVTLRCSPKSGHDTVSWYQQALGQGPQFIFQYYEEEERQRGNFPDRFSGHQFPNYSSELNVNALLLGDSALYLCASSLRPYSYEQYFGPGTRLTVT.

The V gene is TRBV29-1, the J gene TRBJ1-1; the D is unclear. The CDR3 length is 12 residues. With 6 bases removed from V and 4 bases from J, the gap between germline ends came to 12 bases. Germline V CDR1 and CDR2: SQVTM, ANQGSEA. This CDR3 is CSVSDWGTEAFF. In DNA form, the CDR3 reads TGCAGCGTCTCTGACTGGGGCACTGAAGCTTTCTTT.

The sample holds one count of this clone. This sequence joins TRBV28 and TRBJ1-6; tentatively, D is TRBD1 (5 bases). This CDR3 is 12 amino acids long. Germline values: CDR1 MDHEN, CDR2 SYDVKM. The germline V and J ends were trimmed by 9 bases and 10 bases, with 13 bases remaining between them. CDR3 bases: TGTGCCAGTCGGGGCTCAGGATCACCCCTCCACTTT. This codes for CASRGSGSPLHF.

The CDR3 is CASSLKSGGLVGELFF. The CDR3 DNA reads TGTGCCAGCAGTTTGAAGAGCGGGGGGCTGGTCGGGGAGCTGTTTTTT. V and J are TRBV28 and TRBJ2-2; TRBD2 aligns across 9 bases. The trim removed 3 bases at V and 7 bases at J, leaving 9 bases unmatched. The germline CDR1 and CDR2 sequences are MDHEN and SYDVKM. The CDR3 has 16 residues. Using reference TRBV28 and TRBJ2-2 for the parts outside the CDR3, the full variable domain is DVKVTQSSRYLVKRTGEKVFLECVQDMDHENMFWYRQDPGLGLRLIYFSYDVKMKEKGDIPEGYSVSREKKERFSLILESASTNQTSMYLCASSLKSGGLVGELFFGEGSRLTVL.

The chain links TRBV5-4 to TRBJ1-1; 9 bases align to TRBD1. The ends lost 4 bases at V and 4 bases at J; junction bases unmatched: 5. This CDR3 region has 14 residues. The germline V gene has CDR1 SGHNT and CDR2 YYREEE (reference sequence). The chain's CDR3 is CASSRDRAGTEAFF. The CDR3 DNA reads TGTGCCAGCAGCCGGGACAGGGCGGGCACTGAAGCTTTCTTT.

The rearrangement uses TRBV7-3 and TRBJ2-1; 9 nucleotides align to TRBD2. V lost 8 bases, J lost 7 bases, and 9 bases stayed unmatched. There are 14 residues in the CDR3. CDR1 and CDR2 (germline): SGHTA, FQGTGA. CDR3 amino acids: CASSRRLAGNEQFF. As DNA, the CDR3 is TGTGCCAGCTCCCGGCGTCTAGCGGGGAATGAGCAGTTCTTC.

CDR3 protein: CASSRWGNGYTF. The DNA for the CDR3 is TGTGCCAGCAGCAGGTGGGGCAATGGCTACACCTTC. This chain joins TRBV28 and TRBJ1-2; a possible D gene is TRBD1 (5 bases). Germline assignment: CDR1 MDHEN and CDR2 SYDVKM. Trimming took off 6 bases at V and 6 bases at J, with 11 bases between the two ends. The CDR3 length is 12 residues.

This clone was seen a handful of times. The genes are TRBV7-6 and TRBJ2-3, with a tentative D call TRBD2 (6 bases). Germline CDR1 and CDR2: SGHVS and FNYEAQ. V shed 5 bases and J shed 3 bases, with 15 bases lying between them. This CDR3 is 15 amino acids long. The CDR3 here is CASSLNLGRTDTQYF. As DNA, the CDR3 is TGTGCCAGCAGCCTAAACCTGGGGAGGACAGATACGCAGTATTTT.

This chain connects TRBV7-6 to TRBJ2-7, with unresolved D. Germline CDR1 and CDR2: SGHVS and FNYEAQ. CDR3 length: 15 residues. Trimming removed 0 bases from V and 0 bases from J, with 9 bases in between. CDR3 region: CASSLAPRSSYEQYF. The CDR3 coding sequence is TGTGCCAGCAGCTTAGCCCCCCGGAGCTCCTACGAGCAGTACTTC.

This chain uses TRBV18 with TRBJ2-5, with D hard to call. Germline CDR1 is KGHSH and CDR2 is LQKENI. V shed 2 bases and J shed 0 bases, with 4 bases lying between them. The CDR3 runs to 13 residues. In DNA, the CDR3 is TGTGCCAGCTCACCAAATTACCAAGAGACCCAGTACTTC. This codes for CASSPNYQETQYF.

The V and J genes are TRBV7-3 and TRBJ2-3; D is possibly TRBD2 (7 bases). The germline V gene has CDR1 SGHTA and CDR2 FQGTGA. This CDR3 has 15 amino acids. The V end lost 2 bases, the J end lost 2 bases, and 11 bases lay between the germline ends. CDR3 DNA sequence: TGTGCCAGCAGCTTACCGGCGGGGGCCACAGATACGCAGTATTTT. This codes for CASSLPAGATDTQYF.

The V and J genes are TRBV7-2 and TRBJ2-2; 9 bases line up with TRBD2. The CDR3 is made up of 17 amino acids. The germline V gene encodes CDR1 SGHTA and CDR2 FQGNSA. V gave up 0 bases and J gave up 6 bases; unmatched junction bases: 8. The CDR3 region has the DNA TGTGCCAGCAGCTTAGCGAAGGGCGGGGGGGCCCCCGGGGAGCTGTTTTTT. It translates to CASSLAKGGGAPGELFF.

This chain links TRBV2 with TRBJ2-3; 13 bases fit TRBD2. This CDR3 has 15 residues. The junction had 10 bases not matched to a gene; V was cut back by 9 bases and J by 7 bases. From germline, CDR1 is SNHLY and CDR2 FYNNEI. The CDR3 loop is CASNQLAGGPNTQYF. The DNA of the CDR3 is TGTGCCAGTAACCAACTAGCGGGGGGGCCAAATACGCAGTATTTT.

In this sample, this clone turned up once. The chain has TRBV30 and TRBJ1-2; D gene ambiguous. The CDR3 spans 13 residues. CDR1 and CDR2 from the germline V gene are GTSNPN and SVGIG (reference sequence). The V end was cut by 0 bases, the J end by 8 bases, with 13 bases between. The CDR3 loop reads CAWSVSNNRGYTF. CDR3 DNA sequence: TGTGCCTGGAGTGTATCCAACAACCGGGGCTACACCTTC.

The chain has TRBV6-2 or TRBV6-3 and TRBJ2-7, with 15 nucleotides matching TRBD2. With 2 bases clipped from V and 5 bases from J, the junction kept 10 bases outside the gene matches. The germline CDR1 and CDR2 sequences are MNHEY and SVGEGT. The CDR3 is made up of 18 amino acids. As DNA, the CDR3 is TGTGCCAGCAGTTACCCTCGGACTAGCGGGGGGGACACCCACGAGCAGTACTTC. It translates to CASSYPRTSGGDTHEQYF.

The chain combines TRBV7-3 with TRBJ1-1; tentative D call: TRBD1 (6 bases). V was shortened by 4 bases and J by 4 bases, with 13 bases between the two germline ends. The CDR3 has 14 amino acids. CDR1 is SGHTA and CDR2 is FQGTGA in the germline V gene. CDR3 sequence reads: CASSSRDNGTEAFF. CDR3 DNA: TGTGCCAGCAGCTCCCGGGACAATGGCACTGAAGCTTTCTTT.

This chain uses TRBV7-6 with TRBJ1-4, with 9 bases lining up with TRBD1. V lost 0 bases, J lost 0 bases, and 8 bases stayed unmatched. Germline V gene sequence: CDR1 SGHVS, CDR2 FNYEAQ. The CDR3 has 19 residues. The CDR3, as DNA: TGTGCCAGCAGCTTAGCCGGGACAGGGACGGTAGCAACTAATGAAAAACTGTTTTTT. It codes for CASSLAGTGTVATNEKLFF.

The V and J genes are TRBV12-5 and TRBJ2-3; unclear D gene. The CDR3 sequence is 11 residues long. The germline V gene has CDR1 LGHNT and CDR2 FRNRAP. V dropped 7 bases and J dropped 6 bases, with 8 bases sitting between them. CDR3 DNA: TGTGCTAGTGAGGTTTTGGATACGCAGTATTTT. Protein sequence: CASEVLDTQYF.

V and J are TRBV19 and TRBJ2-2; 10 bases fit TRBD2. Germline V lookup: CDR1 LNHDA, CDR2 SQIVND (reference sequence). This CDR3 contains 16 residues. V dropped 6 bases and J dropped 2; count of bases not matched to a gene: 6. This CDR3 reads CASRRTSGVNTGELFF. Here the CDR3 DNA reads TGTGCCAGTAGACGAACTAGCGGGGTAAACACCGGGGAGCTGTTTTTT.